This T cell receptor beta chain was documented in a study of shared clonotypes between healthy human individuals (TCRdb year 2020). Looking at the study overall: A few men and a couple of women, aged 18 to 49 years, made up the cohort. For each donor, CD4 naive and CD4 memory were each given three plates, CD8 naive was given two plates, and CD8 memory was given one plate. To estimate repertoire size and how much clonotype sharing occurs between individuals, the study deeply sequenced the blood TCR repertoires of five healthy adults. Different laboratories and diverse techniques were used to prepare libraries and sequence TCR repertoires, to increase sequencing depth and limit assay-specific biases. Each donor's leukapheresis produced roughly between roughly 0.94 and 9.5 billion PBMCs. Here is what the overall study found, with its caveats: Estimated clonotype richness was generally larger for naive than for memory subsets. Even with the large sequencing depth, rarefaction of the sorted-subset datasets indicated that sequencing was incomplete. Sampling was restricted to blood, and TCR repertoires in tissues likely differ from the TCR repertoires found in blood. The genetic and exposure-history diversity represented was limited by the small number of donors. Based on pairwise subsampling, the degree of clonotype sharing among donors was expected to be affected by sequencing depth. Compared with non-shared clonotypes, clonotypes shared by all four sorted-subset donors had higher generation probabilities. When a few donors were compared, the shared fraction of clonotypes was about 5.2% for naive CD4, less than 4% for naive CD8, 2% to 2.5% for memory CD4, and around 0.37% for memory CD8.

The V and J ends are trimmed by 3 bases and 5 bases, leaving 18 bases between them. CDR1 and CDR2 (SGHRS, YFSETQ) derive from the germline V gene. CDR3 length: 15 amino acids, cysteine to phenylalanine. The retained sequence is limited to the CDR3, 45 bases, with the frame set at the first base. Healthy HIV-negative adults with no recently reported acute infections or vaccinations were included as donors. Only Caucasian adults living in Nashville, Tennessee, USA were represented among the donors. CD4+ T cells were enriched through magnetic negative selection, after which naive cells were positively selected on CD45RA and the remaining negative fraction served as the memory subset. Blood was collected by leukapheresis, and PBMCs were isolated by Ficoll-Histopaque density gradient centrifugation and then cryopreserved in liquid nitrogen vapor phase. Analytical flow cytometry was used to check the purity and quantity of each magnetically sorted T cell population. Genomic DNA was isolated from each sorted fraction and quantified by UV absorbance on a Nanodrop 2000c.

Notes on this clone: The specificity of this receptor is unknown. Base quality data are lacking; no much larger clone is found one base away.

TCR CDR3 regions were amplified from genomic DNA by multiplex PCR using the deep immunoSEQ assay. Genomic DNA extracted from each cell subset was distributed evenly over all wells of several immunoSEQ 96-well plates, and each plate served as one replicate. Each replicate PCR for sorted subsets received 150 to 250 ng genomic DNA, equal to tens of thousands of T cell genomes. Purified libraries were measured with a Qubit 3.0 fluorometer, size-checked on a Bioanalyzer 2100, and measured again with the KAPA Library Quantification kit. Every immunoSEQ 96-well plate was sequenced on a separate single-read 150-cycle Illumina NextSeq 550 flow cell. In the paper's pipeline: The immunoSEQ output contained only junctional sequences without quality scores, so filtering could not match that applied to full-length reads. Sequences were annotated with PyIR, a Python wrapper for IgBLAST v1.9, using IMGT germline references to assign V/J genes and CDR3. Any read was removed if the V/J assignment was weak (E-value above 1e-6), the CDR3 was missing, or the read contained stop codons, out-of-frame junctions, or ambiguous translated residues. V3J clonotypes were defined as sequences sharing the same inferred V gene, J gene, and CDR3 amino acid sequence. Percentage overlap between repertoires was computed as shared unique clonotypes divided by the size of the smaller repertoire. RTK rarefaction, the Chao1 estimator, and Recon v2.1 estimates of unobserved clonotypes were used to assess repertoire richness. For all TCRbeta clonotypes obtained by the gDNA method from a handful of donors, generation probabilities were computed with OLGA. This is the immuneACCESS table as TCRdb keeps it, with only in-frame sequences that have V and J called. A part of the clones is gone; compared with another copy, unresolved V genes explain less than half, and the rest is unexplained. V, J and clone size are those of that table, while D and trimming were read from the DNA. Across this sample there are more than 900,000 clones, with around three quarters seen only once. 0.55% to 0.7% of the sample comes from the top ten.

The origin of this receptor is a man younger than 35 in good health. Some clones in this sample may be carry-over from other donors' samples. Sequencing was performed on memory CD4+ T cells from PBMCs. This specimen's cell subset or site label, interpreted: CD45RA-negative fraction. The rearranged chain carries TRBV5-1 and TRBJ2-7, and possibly TRBD2, on 6 matching bases. In nucleotides, the sequence is TGCGCCAGCAGCTCAGGCCCGGGAGTTAGGGACGAGCAGTACTTC. Translated, it reads CASSSGPGVRDEQYF.